A few counts support the clone carrying this T cell receptor (beta chain). As yet, its antigen is unknown. Sequential positive selection took CD4 T cells first, then CD8 T cells. Four subsets defined by CD45RA and CD27 were sorted after CD3, CD4, CD8 and live/dead staining. Germline loops: CDR1 MNHEY, CDR2 SMNVEV (reference sequence). The length of the CDR3 is 14 residues. V was pared by 0 bases and J by 1 base, with 6 bases between. These data come from a study of naive and memory T cell subsets. Both TRBC1 and TRBC2 were covered by a beta constant-region primer of two equimolar oligonucleotides. Four rounds of PCR amplified the ligated cDNA using nested alpha and beta constant-region primers plus SP2. The cDNA 3' end received a ligated single-stranded oligonucleotide carrying the SP2 primer and a 12-nucleotide UMI. Via MiXCR, TCRdb re-called the UMI-ligation and nested PCR reads, giving one row per CDR3 protein. The sample lists over 110,000 distinct CDR3 sequences; approximately 21% were seen once.

Study results and limitations: A few larger clonotypes appeared in naive repertoires, especially CD8, possibly memory cells re-expressing CD45RA.

The chain combines TRBV27 with TRBJ1-1; possible D gene TRBD1, 5 bases. This receptor was identified in a human donor in good health. The specimen was naive CD8+ T cells from blood. The CDR3 loop is CASSLSQGNTEAFF. In DNA form, the CDR3 reads TGTGCCAGCAGTTTATCTCAGGGGAACACTGAAGCTTTCTTT.